In this sample, the clone carrying this T cell receptor beta chain turned up a few times. The germline gives CDR1 SGHDN, CDR2 FVKESK. Trimming took off 2 bases at V and 7 bases at J, with 17 bases between the two ends. This CDR3 spans 15 amino acids. In the original workflow: Nucleated cell counts were estimated from reference gene primer amplification. Here immunoSEQ multiplex PCR was the method, and the copy in TCRdb shows in-frame clones only, minus some. Clone size and the V and J calls come from that table; the DNA yielded D and trimming. The profile shows about 250,000 clones, about 80% of them singletons. The data were taken from a study of blood T cell repertoires in COVID-19. Study as a whole: Researchers got acute and convalescent COVID-19 samples from the United States, Italy and Spain.

Enrollees, roughly 18 to 95 years old, lived in 24 US areas. The source of this sequence is a man aged 50 to 59 who had recovered from COVID-19. Specimen: PBMCs or T cells enriched from blood (not recorded which). The rearrangement joins TRBV14 to TRBJ2-5; maybe TRBD2 (6 bases). CDR3 bases: TGTGCCAGCAGCCAACGGGTTAGCGGCACGCGGACCCAGTACTTC. Protein product: CASSQRVSGTRTQYF.